This is a list of T cell receptor beta chains from one sample in a study of blood T cell repertoires in COVID-19. TCRdb's copy holds only in-frame clones and misses some; the assay was immunoSEQ multiplex PCR. The table records 70,000 to 95,000 clones, roughly four fifths of them present only once. The sample taken for sequencing was peripheral blood. The receptors were sampled from a human donor in a cohort sampled during active COVID-19. Both conserved end residues are part of each CDR3. The D gene is left open where the match is weak. Not every row has a clone size; where given, it reads once, few, many or a size class.

CAWSVRYSRGLGTEAFF TGTGCCTGGAGTGTCCGTTACAGCAGGGGCCTGGGCACTGAAGCTTTCTTT . 17 TRBJ1-1 TRBV30 .
CASSQGRGHQETQYF TGCGCCAGCAGCCAAGGAAGGGGGCACCAAGAGACCCAGTACTTC TRBD1 15 TRBJ2-5 TRBV4-1 .
CASSWTGSIYEQYF TGTGCCAGCAGTTGGACAGGATCCATCTACGAGCAGTACTTC TRBD1 14 TRBJ2-7 TRBV6-5 .
CASSFGGAETQYF TGCGCCAGCAGCTTCGGGGGGGCGGAGACCCAGTACTTC TRBD2 13 TRBJ2-5 TRBV5-1 .
CASSWDRLEPQHF TGTGCCAGCAGCTGGGACAGGCTTGAGCCCCAGCATTTT TRBD1 13 TRBJ1-5 TRBV5-4 medium-sized
CASSRGQNYEQYF TGTGCCAGCAGCCGGGGACAGAACTACGAGCAGTACTTC TRBD1 13 TRBJ2-7 TRBV11-1 .
CASSHDRDNQPQHF TGTGCCAGCTCACATGACAGGGACAATCAGCCCCAGCATTTT TRBD1 14 TRBJ1-5 TRBV18 .
CATSRGQAGPDEQFF TGTGCCACCAGCAGAGGGCAGGCAGGGCCCGATGAGCAGTTCTTC . 15 TRBJ2-1 TRBV15 .
CASSWGRQGNQPQHF TGTGCCAGTAGTTGGGGCCGACAGGGGAATCAGCCCCAGCATTTT TRBD1 15 TRBJ1-5 TRBV19 few
CATSGSGNYGYTF TGTGCCACCAGTGGTTCAGGCAACTATGGCTACACCTTC . 13 TRBJ1-2 TRBV24-1 .
CASSQDVSPLHF TGTGCCAGCAGCCAAGACGTTTCACCCCTCCACTTT . 12 TRBJ1-6 TRBV3-1/TRBV3-2 .
CASSLLAGGQETQYF TGTGCCAGCAGTTTACTAGCGGGGGGTCAAGAGACCCAGTACTTC TRBD2 15 TRBJ2-5 TRBV27 few
CASSINQGIPETQYF TGTGCCAGTAGTATAAACCAGGGAATTCCAGAGACCCAGTACTTC . 15 TRBJ2-5 TRBV19 .
CASSRGGRSYNEQFF TGTGCCAGCAGCCGGGGGGGGCGCTCCTACAATGAGCAGTTCTTC TRBD2 15 TRBJ2-1 TRBV7-8 once
CASSRAGTGGYEQYF TGCGCCAGCAGCCGTGCCGGGACAGGGGGATACGAGCAGTACTTC TRBD1 15 TRBJ2-7 TRBV4-1 .
CASSGQGLANEKLFF TGTGCCAGCAGCGGACAGGGTCTAGCTAATGAAAAACTGTTTTTT TRBD1 15 TRBJ1-4 TRBV2 .
CASSRGQYTEAFF TGTGCCAGCAGCCGAGGACAGTACACTGAAGCTTTCTTT . 13 TRBJ1-1 TRBV7-2 .
CASSPPQGQPYGYTF TGTGCCAGCTCACCACCGCAGGGGCAACCTTATGGCTACACCTTC . 15 TRBJ1-2 TRBV18 .
CASSSSPGVGEKLFF TGTGCCAGCAGCTCTTCCCCTGGAGTGGGTGAAAAACTGTTTTTT . 15 TRBJ1-4 TRBV7-2 .
CATSDPGGGRNNEQFF TGTGCCACCAGTGATCCCGGTGGGGGGAGGAACAATGAGCAGTTCTTC . 16 TRBJ2-1 TRBV24-1 .
CASSQRDSWTEAFF TGTGCCAGCAGCCAGAGGGACAGTTGGACTGAAGCTTTCTTT TRBD1 14 TRBJ1-1 TRBV3-1/TRBV3-2 .
CASSLLADTGELFF TGTGCCAGCAGCCTACTAGCGGACACCGGGGAGCTGTTTTTT TRBD2 14 TRBJ2-2 TRBV6-6 .
CASTERGSYNEQFF TGTGCCAGCACCGAAAGGGGTTCCTACAATGAGCAGTTCTTC . 14 TRBJ2-1 TRBV2 few
CASSSPTGVRNQPQHF TGTGCCAGCAGTTCCCCAACAGGGGTGCGCAATCAGCCCCAGCATTTT TRBD1 16 TRBJ1-5 TRBV6-6 .
CASSPSLGGSSEQYF TGTGCCAGCAGCCCATCCCTAGGGGGTTCGAGCGAGCAGTACTTC . 15 TRBJ2-7 TRBV7-3 .
CAWIIRQGSDEQYF TGTGCCTGGATTATAAGACAGGGATCTGACGAGCAGTACTTC TRBD1 14 TRBJ2-7 TRBV30 few
CASSLDRGPGYTF TGTGCCAGCAGCTTGGATAGGGGTCCCGGCTACACCTTC . 13 TRBJ1-2 TRBV11-1 once
CASSPGLADQETQYF TGTGCCAGTAGTCCGGGACTAGCGGATCAAGAGACCCAGTACTTC TRBD2 15 TRBJ2-5 TRBV19 .
CASSLDSQNNEQFF TGTGCCAGCTCACTTGACAGCCAAAACAATGAGCAGTTCTTC . 14 TRBJ2-1 TRBV18 .
CASSQVSGGLSSYEQYF TGTGCCAGCAGCCAAGTTAGCGGGGGGCTGAGCTCCTACGAGCAGTACTTC TRBD2 17 TRBJ2-7 TRBV4-2 .
CASSFRGGNADTQYF TGTGCCAGCAGCTTCCGCGGGGGTAATGCGGATACGCAGTATTTT TRBD2 15 TRBJ2-3 TRBV13 few
CATSRAFGTGSSYEQYF TGTGCCACCAGCAGAGCGTTCGGGACAGGTTCTTCCTACGAGCAGTACTTC TRBD1 17 TRBJ2-7 TRBV15 .
CASRRQMGYTF TGTGCCAGCAGACGACAAATGGGCTACACCTTC . 11 TRBJ1-2 TRBV9 .
CASSVYYEQYF TGTGCCAGCAGCGTCTACTACGAGCAGTACTTC . 11 TRBJ2-7 TRBV11-2 .
CASSLIPQGNTEAFF TGCGCCAGCAGCTTAATCCCCCAGGGTAACACTGAAGCTTTCTTT . 15 TRBJ1-1 TRBV5-1 .
CASSIGNSIKWAEQFF TGTGCCAGTAGTATAGGGAACTCCATCAAGTGGGCTGAGCAGTTCTTC . 16 TRBJ2-1 TRBV19 .
CASSLDLREGNTIYF TGTGCCAGCAGCTTAGACCTCCGGGAAGGAAACACCATATATTTT . 15 TRBJ1-3 TRBV11-1 few
CASSLARPLRGYTF TGTGCCAGCAGCTTAGCCAGGCCCCTCAGGGGCTACACCTTC . 14 TRBJ1-2 TRBV7-2 once
CASSFPSGGAREQFF TGTGCCAGCAGCTTCCCTAGCGGGGGGGCCCGAGAGCAGTTCTTC TRBD2 15 TRBJ2-1 TRBV7-2 .
CASSQDPQVQETQYF TGTGCCAGCAGCCAAGATCCTCAGGTCCAAGAGACCCAGTACTTC . 15 TRBJ2-5 TRBV3-1/TRBV3-2 .
CASNQGAWTEAFF TGTGCCAGCAACCAGGGGGCTTGGACTGAAGCTTTCTTT TRBD1 13 TRBJ1-1 TRBV12-3/TRBV12-4 .
CASTQAGLAGGSAKNIQYF TGTGCCAGCACCCAAGCGGGACTAGCGGGGGGGAGCGCCAAAAACATTCAGTACTTC TRBD2 19 TRBJ2-4 TRBV7-9 .
CASMHNSGNTIYF TGTGCCAGTATGCACAACTCTGGAAACACCATATATTTT . 13 TRBJ1-3 TRBV6-6 .
CASSLRPPTGGFLLEQYF TGTGCCAGCAGCCTTCGCCCCCCAACAGGGGGCTTCCTCCTCGAGCAGTACTTC TRBD1 18 TRBJ2-7 TRBV7-2 .
CASSYEPSRGTGMNSPLHF TGTGCCAGCAGTTACGAACCTAGCCGGGGGACAGGTATGAATTCACCCCTCCACTTT TRBD1 19 TRBJ1-6 TRBV6-2/TRBV6-3 .
CASSSGLAETQYF TGTGCCAGTAGTAGCGGACTAGCAGAGACCCAGTACTTC TRBD2 13 TRBJ2-5 TRBV19 .
CASSKGLAGGVNEQFF TGTGCCAGCAGCAAGGGACTAGCGGGGGGGGTCAATGAGCAGTTCTTC TRBD2 16 TRBJ2-1 TRBV5-4 once
CASSPLGGLRNTIYF TGCGCCAGCAGCCCCCTGGGGGGGTTGAGAAACACCATATATTTT . 15 TRBJ1-3 TRBV4-1 .
CASSPRGGRGSYNSPLHF TGTGCCAGCAGCCCCCGAGGGGGCCGCGGTTCCTATAATTCACCCCTCCACTTT TRBD1 18 TRBJ1-6 TRBV7-2 .
CASSRPGLASNEQFF TGTGCCAGCAGTCGGCCGGGACTAGCGAGCAATGAGCAGTTCTTC TRBD2 15 TRBJ2-1 TRBV9 .
CASSFSGQGGSPLHF TGTGCCAGCAGTTTTTCGGGACAGGGGGGCTCACCCCTCCACTTT TRBD1 15 TRBJ1-6 TRBV6-5 once
CASREVAGTATDTQYF TGTGCCAGTAGGGAAGTAGCGGGGACAGCGACAGATACGCAGTATTTT . 16 TRBJ2-3 TRBV19 .
CASSSGGVRTDTQYF TGCGCCAGCAGCAGCGGGGGGGTAAGGACAGATACGCAGTATTTT TRBD2 15 TRBJ2-3 TRBV5-1 .
CASSDIPGNTEAFF TGTGCCAGCAGTGACATCCCGGGGAACACTGAAGCTTTCTTT . 14 TRBJ1-1 TRBV6-4 few
CASSKEAVGGQGSKKSPLHF TGTGCCAGCAGCAAAGAAGCGGTAGGGGGACAGGGGTCTAAAAAGTCACCCCTCCACTTT . 20 TRBJ1-6 TRBV21-1 .